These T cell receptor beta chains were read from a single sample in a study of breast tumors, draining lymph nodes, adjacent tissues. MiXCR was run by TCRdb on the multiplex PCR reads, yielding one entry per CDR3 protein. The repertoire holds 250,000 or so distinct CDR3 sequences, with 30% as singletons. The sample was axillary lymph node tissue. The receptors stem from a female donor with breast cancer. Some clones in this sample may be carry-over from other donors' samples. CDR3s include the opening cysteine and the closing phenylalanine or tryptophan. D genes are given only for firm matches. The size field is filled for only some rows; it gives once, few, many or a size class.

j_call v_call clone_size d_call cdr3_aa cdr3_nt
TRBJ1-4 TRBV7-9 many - CASSLAQTNEKLFF TGTGCCAGCAGCTTAGCACAGACTAATGAAAAACTGTTTTTT
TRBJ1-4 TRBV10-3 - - CAIQQGYNEKLFF TGTGCCATTCAACAGGGCTACAATGAAAAACTGTTTTTT
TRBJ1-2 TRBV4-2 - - CASSQINYGYTF TGTGCCAGCAGCCAGATTAACTATGGCTACACCTTC
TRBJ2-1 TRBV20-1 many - CSARGPQGDNEQFF TGCAGTGCTAGAGGCCCACAGGGAGACAATGAGCAGTTCTTC
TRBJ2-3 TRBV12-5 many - CASGASGTDTQYF TGTGCTAGTGGTGCGAGCGGCACAGATACGCAGTATTTT
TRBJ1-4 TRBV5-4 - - CASSSGLAGRSAEKLFF TGTGCCAGCAGCTCCGGACTAGCGGGACGCTCTGCTGAAAAACTGTTTTTT
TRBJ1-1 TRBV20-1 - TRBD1 CSAKIGQGGVDAFF TGCAGTGCTAAGATTGGACAGGGAGGGGTGGATGCTTTCTTT
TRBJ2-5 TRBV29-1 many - CSVQTGTPTLQETQYF TGCAGCGTTCAAACCGGGACACCCACCCTCCAAGAGACCCAGTACTTC
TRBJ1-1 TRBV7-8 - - CASSLAVLGWNTEAFF TGTGCCAGCAGCTTAGCGGTTCTAGGTTGGAACACTGAAGCTTTCTTT
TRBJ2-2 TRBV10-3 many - CAIRGNTGELFF TGTGCCATCAGAGGGAACACCGGGGAGCTGTTTTTT
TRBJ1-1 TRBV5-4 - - CASSLGGEAFF TGTGCCAGCAGCTTGGGGGGTGAAGCTTTCTTT
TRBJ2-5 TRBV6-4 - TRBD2 CASSYVWTSGNQGTQYF TGTGCCAGCAGTTATGTCTGGACTAGCGGCAACCAAGGGACCCAGTACTTC
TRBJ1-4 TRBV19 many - CASSSRGFEEKLFF TGTGCCAGTAGTTCCCGGGGGTTTGAGGAAAAACTGTTTTTT
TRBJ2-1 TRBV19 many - CASSRTASSDYNEQFF TGTGCCAGTAGTAGGACAGCCAGCTCCGACTACAATGAGCAGTTCTTC
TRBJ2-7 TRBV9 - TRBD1 CASSARDRGDEQSF TGTGCCAGCAGCGCCCGGGACAGGGGGGACGAGCAGTCCTTC
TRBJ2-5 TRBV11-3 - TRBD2 CASSQFTGPGGRSQYF TGTGCCAGCAGCCAATTTACGGGACCGGGGGGTAGGAGCCAGTACTTC
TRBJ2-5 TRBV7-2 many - CASSPHSGYPQETQYF TGTGCCAGCAGCCCACACAGCGGGTACCCCCAAGAGACCCAGTACTTC
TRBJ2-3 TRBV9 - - CASSVGGSSYNEQYF TGTGCCAGCAGCGTAGGGGGGAGCTCCTACAATGAGCAGTATTTT
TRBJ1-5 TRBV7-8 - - CASSLKYTQYFGPGIGQPQHF -
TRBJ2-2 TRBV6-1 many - CASSEQRHTGELFF TGTGCCAGCAGTGAACAGCGTCACACCGGGGAGCTGTTTTTT
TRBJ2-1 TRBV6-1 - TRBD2 CASSVEFGTSGFNEQFF TGTGCCAGCAGTGTTGAATTTGGGACTAGCGGGTTCAATGAGCAGTTCTTC
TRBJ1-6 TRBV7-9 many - CASSLRDGLDSPLHF TGTGCCAGCAGCCTCCGGGACGGACTGGATTCACCCCTCCACTTT
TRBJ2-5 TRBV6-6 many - CASSYSTWGKRLQETQYF TGTGCCAGCAGTTACTCGACTTGGGGGAAGCGGCTTCAAGAGACCCAGTACTTC
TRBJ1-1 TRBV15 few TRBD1 CATNLDRGQNTEAFF TGTGCCACCAACCTGGACAGGGGGCAGAACACTGAAGCTTTCTTT
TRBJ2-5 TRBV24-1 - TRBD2 CATSAPGLAAQETQYF TGTGCCACCAGTGCCCCGGGACTAGCGGCACAAGAGACCCAGTACTTC
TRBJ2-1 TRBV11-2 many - CASSPWGRQDAGEQFF TGTGCCAGCAGCCCTTGGGGGAGGCAGGACGCGGGTGAGCAGTTCTTC
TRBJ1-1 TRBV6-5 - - CASRDRIEAFF TGTGCCAGCAGAGACAGAATTGAAGCTTTCTTT
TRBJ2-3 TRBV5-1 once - CASSKGVGADTQYF TGCGCCAGCAGCAAGGGGGTGGGAGCAGATACGCAGTATTTT
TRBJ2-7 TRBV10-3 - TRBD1 CASSYSSGQGVDEQYF TGTGCCAGCAGTTACTCGTCGGGGCAGGGGGTCGACGAGCAGTACTTC
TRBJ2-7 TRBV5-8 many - CASSPWRGGYEQYF TGTGCCAGCAGCCCCTGGCGAGGGGGTTACGAGCAGTACTTC
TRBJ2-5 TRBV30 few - CAWRPDRLRGRGKTQYF TGTGCCTGGAGGCCTGACAGGCTCCGGGGGAGGGGGAAGACCCAGTACTTC
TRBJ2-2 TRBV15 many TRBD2 CATSRERAGDTGELFF TGTGCCACCAGCAGAGAGAGAGCGGGAGACACCGGGGAGCTGTTTTTT
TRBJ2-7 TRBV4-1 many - CASSQWLERWYEQYF TGCGCCAGCAGCCAATGGTTAGAACGGTGGTACGAGCAGTACTTC
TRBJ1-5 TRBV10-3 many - CAISESAGSDQPQHF TGTGCCATCAGTGAGTCCGCGGGGAGTGATCAGCCCCAGCATTTT
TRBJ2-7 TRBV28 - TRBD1 CASNGPGQGAEWQYF TGTGCCAGCAATGGGCCGGGACAGGGGGCAGAATGGCAGTACTTC
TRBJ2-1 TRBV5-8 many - CASSQEGSYNEQFF TGTGCCAGCAGTCAGGAGGGCTCCTACAATGAGCAGTTCTTC
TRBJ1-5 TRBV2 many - CASSVTGNQPQHF TGTGCCAGCAGCGTAACAGGGAATCAGCCCCAGCATTTT
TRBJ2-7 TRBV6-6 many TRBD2 CASSYGVAGLGGYEQYF TGTGCCAGCAGTTACGGGGTAGCGGGATTAGGTGGCTACGAGCAGTACTTC
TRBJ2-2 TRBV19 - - CASSLQGGAGELFF TGTGCCAGTAGTCTACAGGGGGGGGCCGGGGAGCTGTTTTTT
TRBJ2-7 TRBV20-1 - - CSARRTPKDRAYPSYEQYF TGCAGTGCTAGAAGGACCCCGAAAGACCGAGCCTATCCCTCCTACGAGCAGTACTTC
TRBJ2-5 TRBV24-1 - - CATSLGETQYF TGTGCCACCAGTTTGGGAGAGACCCAGTACTTC
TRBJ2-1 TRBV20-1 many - CSAQTNPWPEQFF TGCAGTGCCCAGACTAATCCCTGGCCTGAGCAGTTCTTC
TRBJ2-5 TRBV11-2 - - CASSLVAVLGSGETQYF TGTGCCAGCAGCTTAGTAGCGGTTTTAGGGTCCGGGGAGACCCAGTACTTC
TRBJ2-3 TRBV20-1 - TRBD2 CSARALTSGRAIDTQYF TGCAGTGCTAGAGCCCTGACTAGCGGGAGGGCCATAGATACGCAGTATTTT
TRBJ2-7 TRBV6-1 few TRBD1 CASTTGTGGFGF TGTGCCAGCACCACCGGGACAGGGGGTTTCGGATTC